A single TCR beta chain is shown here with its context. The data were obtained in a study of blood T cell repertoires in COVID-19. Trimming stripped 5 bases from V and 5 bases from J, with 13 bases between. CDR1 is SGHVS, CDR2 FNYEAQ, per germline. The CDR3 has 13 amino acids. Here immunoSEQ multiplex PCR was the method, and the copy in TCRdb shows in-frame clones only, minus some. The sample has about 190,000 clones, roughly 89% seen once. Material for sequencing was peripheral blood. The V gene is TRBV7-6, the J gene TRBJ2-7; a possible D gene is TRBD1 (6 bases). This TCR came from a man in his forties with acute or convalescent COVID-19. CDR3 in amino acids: CASSPETGHEQYF. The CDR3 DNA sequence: TGTGCCAGCAGCCCTGAAACAGGGCACGAGCAGTACTTC.